The 24 T cell receptor beta chains in this list originate from one sample, sequenced in a study of T cell responses to AZD1222 COVID-19 vaccine. Data came from immunoSEQ multiplex PCR; TCRdb stores just in-frame clones and leaves some out. The top ten hold around 3.7% of the sample, which has 75,000 to 90,000 clones, 80% to 90% seen once. The sample here was peripheral blood, taken 28 days after the second AZD1222 dose. Source of these receptors: an adult who received the AZD1222 COVID-19 vaccine.

This chain links TRBV11-3 with TRBJ2-4; 7 bases agree with TRBD1. CDR1 is SGHNT and CDR2 is YENEEA in the germline V gene. CDR3 length equals 14 residues. After removal of 4 bases from V and 4 bases from J, the junction contained 4 bases not matched to a gene. The CDR3 sequence is CASSSTGLKNIQYF. The CDR3 DNA follows: TGTGCCAGCAGCTCGACAGGGTTAAAAAACATTCAGTACTTC. Full variable domain (rest looked up from reference TRBV11-3 and TRBJ2-4): EAGVVQSPRYKIIEKKQPVAFWCNPISGHNTLYWYLQNLGQGPELLIRYENEEAVDDSQLPKDRFSAERLKGVDSTLKIQPAELGDSAVYLCASSSTGLKNIQYFGAGTRLSVL.

This chain connects TRBV4-1 to TRBJ2-7; 9 bases agree with TRBD1. Germline V gene data show CDR1 as MGHRA and CDR2 as YSYEKL. The CDR3 is 15 amino acids. The trim removed 2 bases at V and 5 bases at J, leaving 7 bases unmatched. The CDR3 nucleotides are TGCGCCAGCAGCCAAATACCGGGACAGGGACACGAGCAGTACTTC. This sequence encodes CASSQIPGQGHEQYF.

The chain employs TRBV6-5 and TRBJ1-3; D not certain. V dropped 8 bases and J dropped 1 base, with 9 bases sitting between them. The CDR3 runs to 13 residues. Per germline, CDR1 MNHEY and CDR2 SVGAGI. CDR3 DNA: TGTGCCAGCGGAAGAGAATCTGGAAACACCATATATTTT. As protein: CASGRESGNTIYF.

This clone has just one count. The chain carries TRBV18 and TRBJ2-1, with D hard to call. The CDR3 contains 14 residues. Germline CDR1 and CDR2: KGHSH and LQKENI. V was trimmed by 2 bases and J by 8 bases, leaving 13 bases between them. The CDR3 sequence: CASSPSSSADEQFF. The CDR3 region has the DNA TGTGCCAGCTCACCAAGCTCCTCGGCCGATGAGCAGTTCTTC. The complete variable domain, with remaining parts taken from reference TRBV18 and TRBJ2-1, reads NAGVMQNPRHLVRRRGQEARLRCSPMKGHSHVYWYRQLPEEGLKFMVYLQKENIIDESGMPKERFSAEFPKEGPSILRIQQVVRGDSAAYFCASSPSSSADEQFFGPGTRLTVL.

Only a few counts were recorded for this clone. This chain connects TRBV15 to TRBJ1-4; the D gene is possibly TRBD1 (6 bases). Trimming removed 0 bases at V and 8 bases at J, with 16 bases between. Germline CDR1 is LNHNV and CDR2 is YYDKDF (reference sequence). This CDR3 contains 16 residues. The CDR3 region has the DNA TGTGCCACCAGCAGAGATCGAGGGGGGGACCAAGAAAAACTGTTTTTT. Amino acids: CATSRDRGGDQEKLFF.

The chain employs TRBV11-3 and TRBJ2-1, with D tentatively TRBD1 (5 bases). This CDR3 is built from 13 residues. CDR1 is SGHNT and CDR2 is YENEEA in the germline V gene. Between the trimmed V and J ends, which lost 1 base and 8 bases, there was a span of 9 bases. CDR3 bases: TGTGCCAGCAGCTTAGTAGGGGCTGATGAGCAGTTCTTC. This gives the protein CASSLVGADEQFF.

The V gene is TRBV30, the J gene TRBJ2-2, with D uncertain. The CDR3 has 12 residues. V lost 3 bases and J 6 bases, leaving 8 bases between the germline ends. Germline CDR1 GTSNPN, CDR2 SVGIG (reference sequence). The CDR3 sequence: CAWSLLAGELFF. The CDR3 nucleotides are TGTGCCTGGAGCCTCCTGGCCGGGGAGCTGTTTTTT. Variable domain in full (rest from reference TRBV30 and TRBJ2-2): SQTIHQWPATLVQPVGSPLSLECTVEGTSNPNLYWYRQAAGRGLQLLFYSVGIGQISSEVPQNLSASRPQDRQFILSSKKLLLSDSGFYLCAWSLLAGELFFGEGSRLTVL.

This clone was counted only a few times. The gene calls are TRBV27 and TRBJ1-1; no clear D. CDR3 size: 13 residues. V was trimmed by 8 bases and J by 1 base, leaving 11 bases between them. Germline CDR1 MNHEY, CDR2 SMNVEV (reference sequence). The CDR3 nucleotides read TGTGCCAGCGCCACACCAGCGAACACTGAAGCTTTCTTT. Translating gives CASATPANTEAFF.

The chain combines TRBV10-3 with TRBJ1-3; D not resolved. The CDR3 is 13 amino acids. Trimming cost V 6 bases and J 0 bases, with 6 bases left between them. CDR1 is ENHRY, CDR2 SYGVKD, per germline. The CDR3 loop reads CAISGDSGNTIYF. The DNA of the CDR3 is TGTGCCATCAGCGGGGACTCTGGAAACACCATATATTTT.

The chain combines TRBV4-3 with TRBJ2-7; 9 bases line up with TRBD2. Germline V gene sequence: CDR1 LGHNA, CDR2 YSLEER. The CDR3 totals 18 residues. The J segment lost 2 bases and the V segment lost 1 base, leaving 12 bases of the junction unmatched. The CDR3: CASSQAVLAGVITYEQYF. DNA for the CDR3: TGCGCCAGCAGCCAAGCCGTTTTAGCGGGAGTCATAACCTACGAGCAGTACTTC.

The chain joins TRBV30 to TRBJ2-3, with 12 bases that match TRBD2. Germline CDR1 GTSNPN, CDR2 SVGIG (reference sequence). The CDR3 is made up of 15 amino acids. Germline trimming cut 4 bases from V and 1 base from J; bases unmatched to any gene: 3. This CDR3 reads CAWTRLAGGTDTQYF. DNA for the CDR3: TGTGCCTGGACCAGACTAGCGGGAGGCACAGATACGCAGTATTTT.

CDR3: CASKPAGASNEQYF. CDR3 bases: TGTGCCAGCAAACCAGCGGGAGCAAGCAACGAGCAGTACTTC. This rearrangement joins TRBV28 to TRBJ2-7; TRBD2 matches at 8 bases. This CDR3 spans 14 amino acids. The V segment lost 7 bases and the J segment 5 bases; nucleotides outside the gene matches: 10. Germline values: CDR1 MDHEN, CDR2 SYDVKM. The whole variable domain, remainder taken from reference TRBV28 and TRBJ2-7, is DVKVTQSSRYLVKRTGEKVFLECVQDMDHENMFWYRQDPGLGLRLIYFSYDVKMKEKGDIPEGYSVSREKKERFSLILESASTNQTSMYLCASKPAGASNEQYFGPGTRLTVT.

The chain links TRBV25-1 to TRBJ2-6; the D is unclear. The ends were cut back, 3 bases at V and 0 bases at J, with 0 bases in the middle. The CDR3 runs 13 residues. In germline, CDR1 is MGHDK, CDR2 SYGVNS. The CDR3 region has the DNA TGTGCCAGCAGTGACTCTGGGGCCAACGTCCTGACTTTC. It codes for CASSDSGANVLTF.

The count of this clone is one. The chain is built from TRBV7-9 and TRBJ2-5; D is ambiguous. The CDR3 is 12 amino acids. CDR1 and CDR2 (germline): SEHNR, FQNEAQ (reference sequence). Trimming shortened V by 1 base and J by 4 bases, and 4 bases separated the two germline ends. The CDR3 loop is CASSLVRETQYF. CDR3 nucleotides: TGTGCCAGCAGCTTAGTGAGAGAGACCCAGTACTTC. The entire variable domain, with the rest obtained from reference TRBV7-9 and TRBJ2-5, is as follows: DTGVSQNPRHKITKRGQNVTFRCDPISEHNRLYWYRQTLGQGPEFLTYFQNEAQLEKSRLLSDRFSAERPKGSFSTLEIQRTEQGDSAMYLCASSLVRETQYFGPGTRLLVL.

CDR3 DNA sequence: TGTGCCAGCAGCCCGGGACGGTCCTACGAGCAGTACTTC. Protein product: CASSPGRSYEQYF. V and J are TRBV28 and TRBJ2-7; the D gene could be TRBD1 or TRBD2 (5 bases each). The CDR3 has 13 residues. Germline loops: CDR1 MDHEN, CDR2 SYDVKM. The V end lost 6 bases, the J end lost 1 base, and 10 bases lay between the germline ends. The whole variable domain, remainder taken from reference TRBV28 and TRBJ2-7, is DVKVTQSSRYLVKRTGEKVFLECVQDMDHENMFWYRQDPGLGLRLIYFSYDVKMKEKGDIPEGYSVSREKKERFSLILESASTNQTSMYLCASSPGRSYEQYFGPGTRLTVT.

This clone was picked up one time. The CDR3 sequence is CASSFRREGNTIYF. CDR3 DNA sequence: TGTGCCAGCAGTTTTCGCAGGGAAGGAAACACCATATATTTT. The J gene is TRBJ1-3, the V gene TRBV6-5, with TRBD1 as a possible D gene (5 bases). Germline CDR1 MNHEY, CDR2 SVGAGI. This CDR3 comprises 14 residues. V lost 4 bases and J 4 bases, leaving 11 bases between the germline ends.

The CDR3 region is CASSLGLQNTGELFF. CDR3 DNA: TGTGCCAGCAGCTTAGGATTACAGAACACCGGGGAGCTGTTTTTT. The J gene is TRBJ2-2, the V gene TRBV11-3; D is unresolved. The CDR3 runs to 15 residues. V lost 1 base, J lost 1 base, and 7 bases lay in between. Germline V gene sequence: CDR1 SGHNT, CDR2 YENEEA.

The rearrangement links TRBV5-6 to TRBJ1-2; no reliable D call. CDR1 and CDR2 from the germline V gene are SGHDT and YYEEEE. Trimming took 1 base from V and 7 from J, leaving 8 bases between them. The CDR3 covers 12 residues. CDR3 nucleotides: TGTGCCAGCAGCTTGTCTGGGTTTGGCTACACCTTC. It codes for CASSLSGFGYTF.

The genes are TRBV11-3 and TRBJ2-1, with 10 positions matching TRBD2. The CDR3 consists of 17 residues. V lost 2 bases, J lost 5 bases, and 9 bases stayed unmatched. Looked up from germline, CDR1 is SGHNT and CDR2 is YENEEA. The CDR3 coding sequence is TGTGCCAGCAGCTTACGAGCGGGGGGGCCTTCACACAATGAGCAGTTCTTC. It translates to CASSLRAGGPSHNEQFF.

This chain joins TRBV19 and TRBJ1-5; no firm D call. Trimming left V 7 bases short and J 7 bases short, with 14 bases between. Per germline, CDR1 LNHDA and CDR2 SQIVND (reference sequence). The CDR3 is made up of 13 amino acids. The DNA for the CDR3 is TGTGCCAGTATGCAGTCGGTTGGCCAGCCCCAGCATTTT. Encoded protein: CASMQSVGQPQHF.

This chain joins TRBV4-1 and TRBJ1-2, with a possible D match to TRBD1 (5 bases). The germline V gene encodes CDR1 MGHRA and CDR2 YSYEKL. The CDR3 totals 14 residues. V was shortened by 5 bases and J by 7 bases, with 17 bases between the two germline ends. The CDR3 bases are TGCGCCAGCAGCAACCCCCGAGGGGTCCCTGGCTACACCTTC. Translated: CASSNPRGVPGYTF.

In nucleotides, the CDR3 is TGTGCCAGCAGTTACGCTGGGGCCCAAGAGACCCAGTACTTC. Translating gives CASSYAGAQETQYF. The rearrangement joins TRBV6-2 or TRBV6-3 to TRBJ2-5; D perhaps matches TRBD1 (5 bases). V was pared by 2 bases and J by 1 base, with 8 bases between. This CDR3 contains 14 residues. Germline CDR1 MNHEY, CDR2 SVGEGT.

In this sample, this clone turned up once. This chain uses TRBV27 with TRBJ1-1, with D possibly being TRBD1 (5 bases). The V end lost 0 bases, the J end lost 3 bases, and 8 bases lay between the germline ends. The CDR3 sequence is 14 residues long. Per germline, CDR1 MNHEY and CDR2 SMNVEV (reference sequence). CDR3 protein: CASSLSGAYTEAFF. CDR3 DNA: TGTGCCAGCAGTTTATCAGGGGCCTACACTGAAGCTTTCTTT.

The chain employs TRBV14 and TRBJ2-3, with 13 bases matching TRBD2. The V gene end was trimmed by 4 bases and the J gene end by 6 bases; junction bases not matched to a gene: 4. The CDR3 is 15 residues long. Germline V gene data show CDR1 as SGHDN and CDR2 as FVKESK. The DNA for the CDR3 is TGTGCCAGCAGCCGACCACTAGCGGGGGGGGATACGCAGTATTTT. Its translation: CASSRPLAGGDTQYF.